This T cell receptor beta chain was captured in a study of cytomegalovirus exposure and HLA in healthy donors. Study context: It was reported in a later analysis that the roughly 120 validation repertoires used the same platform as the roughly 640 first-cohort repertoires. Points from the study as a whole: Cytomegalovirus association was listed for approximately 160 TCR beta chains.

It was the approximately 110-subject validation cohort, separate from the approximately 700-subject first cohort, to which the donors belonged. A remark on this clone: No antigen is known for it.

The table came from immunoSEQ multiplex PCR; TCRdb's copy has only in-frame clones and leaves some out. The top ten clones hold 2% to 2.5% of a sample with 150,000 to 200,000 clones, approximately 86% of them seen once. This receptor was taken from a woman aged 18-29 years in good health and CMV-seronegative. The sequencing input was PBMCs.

DNA for the CDR3: TGTGCCAGTAGTATTACAGGGGCGAACACTGAAGCTTTCTTT. Residues: CASSITGANTEAFF. The rearrangement uses TRBV19 and TRBJ1-1, with 7 nucleotides matching TRBD1. J lost 1 base, V lost 3 bases, and 2 bases had no gene match. The length of the CDR3 is 14 residues. Germline V lookup: CDR1 LNHDA, CDR2 SQIVND (reference sequence).